What follows are 27 T cell receptor beta chains derived from one specimen sequenced in a study of shared clonotypes between healthy human individuals. Clones were sequenced by immunoSEQ multiplex PCR, and TCRdb holds only the in-frame ones, with some missing. This table has roughly 410,000 clones, around 96% appearing once. Sample: memory CD8+ T cells sorted from blood. Subset here: CD45RO+ cells pooled with CCR7-negative TemRA cells. The receptors come from a young man in good health.

In the case of this clone: This CDR3 is also generated by other DNA sequences in the sample. The V and J genes are TRBV7-2 and TRBJ2-7, with D perhaps assigned TRBD1 or TRBD2 (5 bases each). Germline V gene data show CDR1 as SGHTA and CDR2 as FQGNSA. This CDR3 region has 14 residues. V was trimmed by 1 base and J by 3 bases, leaving 10 bases between them. In DNA, the CDR3 is TGTGCCAGCAGCTTAGTGAGTGGGGGCTACGAGCAGTACTTC. Translating it yields CASSLVSGGYEQYF. The full variable domain, rest sourced from reference TRBV7-2 and TRBJ2-7, is GAGVSQSPSNKVTEKGKDVELRCDPISGHTALYWYRQSLGQGLEFLIYFQGNSAPDKSGLPSDRFSAERTGGSVSTLTIQRTQQEDSAVYLCASSLVSGGYEQYFGPGTRLTVT.

This chain connects TRBV19 to TRBJ1-1; perhaps TRBD1 as D (6 bases). Germline CDR1 and CDR2: LNHDA and SQIVND (reference sequence). Trimming cost V 4 bases and J 7 bases, with 10 bases left between them. This CDR3 has 12 amino acids. The CDR3 DNA reads TGTGCCAGTAGTAACGACAGGATTGAAGCTTTCTTT. Protein sequence: CASSNDRIEAFF.

The chain employs TRBV30 and TRBJ2-3; D call uncertain. The V and J ends lost 2 bases and 0 bases respectively, with 9 bases between them. Germline-derived CDR1 and CDR2 are GTSNPN and SVGIG (reference sequence). The CDR3 loop spans 14 amino acids. The CDR3: CAWSRDSSTDTQYF. CDR3 nucleotides: TGTGCCTGGAGTAGGGATAGCAGCACAGATACGCAGTATTTT.

The rearrangement uses TRBV5-1 and TRBJ2-7; tentatively, D is TRBD1 (5 bases). The CDR3 covers 15 residues. Trimming cost V 1 base and J 5 bases, with 16 bases left between them. Looked up from germline, CDR1 is SGHRS and CDR2 is YFSETQ. The CDR3 bases are TGCGCCAGCAGCTTGTTGGTCAGGGATGACCACGAGCAGTACTTC. This gives the protein CASSLLVRDDHEQYF. The full variable domain, rest sourced from reference TRBV5-1 and TRBJ2-7, is KAGVTQTPRYLIKTRGQQVTLSCSPISGHRSVSWYQQTPGQGLQFLFEYFSETQRNKGNFPGRFSGRQFSNSRSEMNVSTLELGDSALYLCASSLLVRDDHEQYFGPGTRLTVT.

V and J are TRBV28 and TRBJ1-2; D uncertain. Trimming shortened V by 0 bases and J by 8 bases, and 10 bases separated the two germline ends. The CDR3 runs 13 residues. CDR1 and CDR2 (germline): MDHEN, SYDVKM. The CDR3 bases are TGTGCCAGCAGTTTATGGGAGGAGGGCGGCTACACCTTC. Translation: CASSLWEEGGYTF.

The sample holds one count of this clone. V gene TRBV20-1 combines with J gene TRBJ2-1; D unresolved. V was pared by 0 bases and J by 7 bases, with 4 bases between. Looked up from germline, CDR1 is DFQATT and CDR2 is SNEGSKA (reference sequence). The CDR3 sequence is 11 residues long. CDR3 loop: CSARERNEQFF. As DNA, the CDR3 is TGCAGTGCTAGAGAACGAAATGAGCAGTTCTTC.

J is TRBJ2-5 and V is TRBV28; D ambiguous. Looked up from germline, CDR1 is MDHEN and CDR2 is SYDVKM. Trimming took off 3 bases at V and 1 base at J, with 9 bases between the two ends. The CDR3 runs 14 residues. CDR3 in amino acids: CASSFGRIQETQYF. The DNA for the CDR3 is TGTGCCAGCAGTTTTGGACGTATCCAAGAGACCCAGTACTTC.

This clone was seen only once. The V and J genes are TRBV1 and TRBJ2-1; the table calls TRBD2, which could not be checked here. TRBV1 is an annotated pseudogene. The CDR3 is 15 residues long. DNA for the CDR3: TGCACCAGCAGCCAAGCCGGGAGGCCCCACAATGAGCAGTTCTTC. As protein: CTSSQAGRPHNEQFF.

The chain couples TRBV11-2 to TRBJ2-2; D not certain. V lost 5 bases, J lost 6 bases, and 10 bases lay in between. Germline loops: CDR1 SGHAT, CDR2 FQNNGV. CDR3 size: 13 residues. The CDR3: CASSQRLAGELFF. The CDR3 DNA sequence: TGTGCCAGCAGCCAGAGACTCGCCGGGGAGCTGTTTTTT.

This chain uses TRBV19 with TRBJ1-1; the D gene is possibly TRBD1 (6 bases). From germline, CDR1 is LNHDA and CDR2 SQIVND (reference sequence). There are 15 residues in the CDR3. Trimming removed 4 bases from V and 1 base from J, with 13 bases in between. This CDR3 reads CASSTPGHRNTEAFF. The CDR3 DNA reads TGTGCCAGTAGTACCCCGGGACACAGGAACACTGAAGCTTTCTTT.

The chain is built from TRBV20-1 and TRBJ1-5; D is undetermined. The CDR3 covers 11 residues. Looked up from germline, CDR1 is DFQATT and CDR2 is SNEGSKA (reference sequence). V was trimmed by 6 bases and J by 11 bases, leaving 14 bases between them. In DNA form, the CDR3 reads TGCAGTGCGATAACAGAGCGCGCCCAGCATTTT. Amino acid sequence: CSAITERAQHF.

This clone has a single count. The V and J genes are TRBV4-2 and TRBJ2-1, with 10 bases fitting TRBD2. CDR3 length: 17 residues. V gave up 0 bases and J gave up 7 bases; unmatched junction bases: 9. Per the germline V gene, CDR1 is LGHNA and CDR2 is YNFKEQ. The CDR3, as DNA: TGTGCCAGCAGCCAAGATGCACTAGCGGGATCGTGGAATGAGCAGTTCTTC. Its translation: CASSQDALAGSWNEQFF.

The genes are TRBV28 and TRBJ1-2; 11 bases are a match to TRBD1. V was pared by 8 bases and J by 3 bases, with 2 bases of the junction left unmatched. CDR1 MDHEN and CDR2 SYDVKM come from the germline V gene. The CDR3 loop spans 13 amino acids. CDR3 nucleotides: TGTGCCAGCCGGGACAGGGGGTACTATGGCTACACCTTC. Amino acid sequence: CASRDRGYYGYTF.

This rearrangement joins TRBV4-2 to TRBJ2-4; 8 nucleotides agree with TRBD1. Germline values: CDR1 LGHNA, CDR2 YNFKEQ. The CDR3 sequence is 17 residues long. J gave up 6 bases and V 3 bases, and 13 bases lay outside the gene matches. This CDR3 is CASSQDRATNTINIQYF. The CDR3 DNA sequence: TGTGCCAGCAGCCAGGACAGGGCGACGAACACGATAAACATTCAGTACTTC.

This chain joins TRBV18 and TRBJ1-2; unclear D gene. Germline-derived CDR1 and CDR2 are KGHSH and LQKENI. V was pared by 3 bases and J by 3 bases, with 8 bases between. CDR3 size: 13 residues. CDR3 sequence: CASSPLLYYGYTF. For the CDR3, the DNA is TGTGCCAGCTCACCCCTCCTTTACTATGGCTACACCTTC. Full variable domain (outside the CDR3, taken from reference TRBV18 and TRBJ1-2): NAGVMQNPRHLVRRRGQEARLRCSPMKGHSHVYWYRQLPEEGLKFMVYLQKENIIDESGMPKERFSAEFPKEGPSILRIQQVVRGDSAAYFCASSPLLYYGYTFGSGTRLTVV.

The chain has TRBV29-1 and TRBJ2-4; weak D call: TRBD2 (5 bases). V was trimmed by 8 bases and J by 0 bases, leaving 11 bases between them. From germline, CDR1 is SQVTM and CDR2 ANQGSEA. The CDR3 is 13 amino acids. CDR3 DNA: TGCAGCACCCTGGAGGTAGCCAAAAACATTCAGTACTTC. Its translation: CSTLEVAKNIQYF.

J is TRBJ1-3 and V is TRBV5-1; TRBD1 aligns across 7 bases. V dropped 4 bases and J dropped 4; count of bases not matched to a gene: 5. CDR1 is SGHRS and CDR2 is YFSETQ in the germline V gene. This CDR3 has 14 residues. The CDR3: CASSQTGIGNTIYF. The CDR3 nucleotides are TGCGCCAGCAGCCAGACAGGGATCGGAAACACCATATATTTT.

The CDR3 bases are TGTGCCAGCAGCTTAACTAGCACCGGGGAGCTGTTTTTT. Its translation: CASSLTSTGELFF. The V call is TRBV7-3, the J call TRBJ2-2; the D is unclear. Between the trimmed V and J ends, which lost 0 bases and 4 bases, there was a span of 3 bases. The CDR3 has 13 amino acids. Germline V gene sequence: CDR1 SGHTA, CDR2 FQGTGA.

V gene TRBV11-3 combines with J gene TRBJ2-7; 14 bases map to TRBD2. The V and J ends lost 4 bases and 0 bases, in that order; junction bases with no gene match: 11. Germline-derived CDR1 and CDR2 are SGHNT and YENEEA. There are 19 residues in the CDR3. The CDR3 DNA reads as TGTGCCAGCAGCTCCCGACTAGCGGGAGGGCCGTTTAGCTCCTACGAGCAGTACTTC. It codes for CASSSRLAGGPFSSYEQYF.

This chain links TRBV13 with TRBJ2-7, with a weak D call TRBD1 (6 bases). This CDR3 is built from 15 residues. Germline CDR1 PRHDT, CDR2 FYEKMQ (reference sequence). Trimming removed 4 bases at V and 2 bases at J, with 15 bases between. Here the CDR3 reads CASSSSLTGTYEQYF. The CDR3 nucleotides are TGTGCCAGCAGCTCAAGCTTGACAGGTACCTACGAGCAGTACTTC. The whole variable domain, filled in from reference TRBV13 and TRBJ2-7, reads AAGVIQSPRHLIKEKRETATLKCYPIPRHDTVYWYQQGPGQDPQFLISFYEKMQSDKGSIPDRFSAQQFSDYHSELNMSSLELGDSALYFCASSSSLTGTYEQYFGPGTRLTVT.

CDR3 DNA sequence: TGCGCCAGCAGCAGGACAGGGTCAAAACTGTTTTTT. Translating gives CASSRTGSKLFF. The V and J genes are TRBV5-1 and TRBJ1-4; 8 bases map to TRBD1. The germline V gene has CDR1 SGHRS and CDR2 YFSETQ. The CDR3 runs to 12 residues. Unmatched junction bases numbered 3, after V lost 4 bases and J lost 10 bases.

The V gene is TRBV10-3, the J gene TRBJ2-7; the D call may be TRBD1 or TRBD2 (5 bases each). In germline, CDR1 is ENHRY, CDR2 SYGVKD. V lost 6 bases and J lost 7, with 25 bases in between. The CDR3 has 16 amino acids. The CDR3 coding sequence is TGTGCCATCAGCCGACAAGCCGGGACCAGCCAACGAGAGCAGTACTTC. Translated: CAISRQAGTSQREQYF.

The CDR3 region has the DNA TGTGCCAGCACTGAGGGGGTCCCCGGGGAGCTGTTTTTT. Residues: CASTEGVPGELFF. The V call is TRBV28, the J call TRBJ2-2, with D perhaps TRBD1 (6 bases). The length of the CDR3 is 13 residues. CDR1 and CDR2 (germline): MDHEN, SYDVKM. The V end lost 7 bases, the J end lost 6 bases, and 12 bases lay between the germline ends.

As to this clone: Other DNA sequences in this specimen translate into the identical CDR3. This chain uses TRBV9 with TRBJ2-1; D is undetermined. V dropped 2 bases and J dropped 0 bases, with 6 bases sitting between them. CDR1 SGDLS and CDR2 YYNGEE come from the germline V gene. This CDR3 comprises 14 residues. CDR3 coding DNA: TGTGCCAGCAGCGTTGAGAGCTCCTACAATGAGCAGTTCTTC. It is translated as CASSVESSYNEQFF. Combining the CDR3 with reference TRBV9 and TRBJ2-1 gives the whole variable domain DSGVTQTPKHLITATGQRVTLRCSPRSGDLSVYWYQQSLDQGLQFLIQYYNGEERAKGNILERFSAQQFPDLHSELNLSSLELGDSALYFCASSVESSYNEQFFGPGTRLTVL.

The V and J genes are TRBV5-3 and TRBJ2-2; D gene uncertain. TRBV5-3 is recorded as an ORF, its role being uncertain. V was cut by 6 bases and J by 4 bases, with 19 bases left in between. The CDR3 runs to 16 residues. The CDR3 is CARNHNQVQSTGELFF. The CDR3 DNA is TGTGCCAGAAACCACAATCAGGTACAGAGCACCGGGGAGCTGTTTTTT.

In this sample, this clone turned up once. This chain uses TRBV25-1 with TRBJ1-2; D not certain. The CDR3 runs to 11 residues. Deletions cut 4 bases from V and 3 bases from J, with 3 bases between. Germline assignment: CDR1 MGHDK and CDR2 SYGVNS. The CDR3 protein is CASSGYYGYTF. The CDR3, as DNA: TGTGCCAGCAGTGGATACTATGGCTACACCTTC.

This chain uses TRBV28 with TRBJ1-5; tentative D call: TRBD1 (6 bases). Germline values: CDR1 MDHEN, CDR2 SYDVKM. The CDR3 length is 16 residues. V gave up 7 bases and J gave up 3 bases, with 19 bases separating them. CDR3 protein: CASTLWWGRTNQPQHF. In DNA, the CDR3 is TGTGCCAGCACCCTATGGTGGGGGCGGACCAATCAGCCCCAGCATTTT.